These 18 T cell receptor beta chains share one sample of origin, sequenced in a study of early T cells in non-severe SARS-CoV-2 infection. TCRdb reprocessed the 5' RACE reads with MiXCR, giving one entry per CDR3 protein. The sample holds approximately 97,000 distinct CDR3 sequences, around 13% seen once. Sequences were obtained from whole blood. These TCRs come from an adult who was a healthcare worker with PCR-confirmed SARS-CoV-2 infection or an uninfected control (not recorded which).

This clonotype was detected a few times. This chain connects TRBV20-1 to TRBJ1-1; the match to TRBD1 covers 8 bases. Per germline, CDR1 DFQATT and CDR2 SNEGSKA (reference sequence). Trimming removed 5 bases from V and 3 bases from J; junction bases left unmatched: 8. CDR3 length equals 14 residues. The CDR3 DNA is TGCAGTGCTCTCTGGACAGGGCTGGACACTGAAGCTTTCTTT. This codes for CSALWTGLDTEAFF.

V and J are TRBV14 and TRBJ1-5; D possibly corresponds to TRBD1 (5 bases). Trimming took off 5 bases at V and 3 bases at J, with 20 bases between the two ends. Germline CDR1 and CDR2: SGHDN and FVKESK. The CDR3 is 17 residues long. The chain's CDR3 is CASSSYRGGMDNQPQHF. CDR3 DNA sequence: TGTGCCAGCAGCTCCTACCGGGGCGGAATGGACAATCAGCCCCAGCATTTT.

There are a few counts of this clonotype. The V gene is TRBV20-1, the J gene TRBJ2-7, with D possibly TRBD2 on 6 matching bases. Trimming took off 5 bases at V and 6 bases at J, with 11 bases between the two ends. The CDR3 contains 11 residues. CDR1 DFQATT and CDR2 SNEGSKA come from the germline V gene (reference sequence). The CDR3 protein is CSAARGCEQYF. CDR3 DNA sequence: TGCAGTGCTGCGCGGGGTTGCGAGCAGTACTTC.

The rearrangement uses TRBV4-1 and TRBJ2-3; D is perhaps TRBD1 (5 bases). Germline V gene data show CDR1 as MGHRA and CDR2 as YSYEKL. CDR3 length equals 14 residues. V lost 3 bases to trimming and J lost 1 base, with 8 bases between them. In DNA, the CDR3 is TGCGCCAGCAGCCAGGTGACAGGCACAGATACGCAGTATTTT. Its protein is CASSQVTGTDTQYF.

This sequence joins TRBV28 and TRBJ2-5; unclear D gene. V lost 3 bases and J lost 1, with 9 bases in between. This CDR3 has 14 amino acids. CDR1 and CDR2 from the germline V gene are MDHEN and SYDVKM. The CDR3 nucleotides read TGTGCCAGCAGTTTTGCTCCTCCCCAAGAGACCCAGTACTTC. Its translation: CASSFAPPQETQYF.

This clonotype appeared many times. J is TRBJ2-1 and V is TRBV7-6; the match to TRBD2 covers 10 bases. CDR1 and CDR2 from the germline V gene are SGHVS and FNYEAQ. CDR3 length: 16 residues. The V segment lost 1 base and the J segment 10 bases; nucleotides outside the gene matches: 10. This CDR3 reads CASSLGLLAGVKEQFF. CDR3 DNA: TGTGCCAGCAGCTTAGGATTGCTAGCGGGAGTGAAGGAGCAGTTCTTC.

The gene calls are TRBV20-1 and TRBJ2-1; 9 bases match TRBD2. Germline V gives CDR1 DFQATT, CDR2 SNEGSKA (reference sequence). This CDR3 region has 18 residues. The V and J ends lost 1 base and 2 bases, in that order; junction bases with no gene match: 12. The CDR3 nucleotides read TGCAGTGCTAGAGGCCGGGACAGAGTAGCGGGAGCCTACAATGAGCAGTTCTTC. It translates to CSARGRDRVAGAYNEQFF.

This clonotype has more than one count but fewer than ten. The chain links TRBV4-1 to TRBJ1-3; D perhaps matches TRBD1 (5 bases). Germline V CDR1 and CDR2: MGHRA, YSYEKL. V dropped 1 base and J dropped 3 bases, with 16 bases sitting between them. The CDR3 covers 17 residues. The CDR3 bases are TGCGCCAGCAGCCAAGCTGCGCAGGGAATTGTTGGAAACACCATATATTTT. It codes for CASSQAAQGIVGNTIYF.

This clonotype was detected ten times or more. This rearrangement joins TRBV11-2 to TRBJ1-5; tentatively, D is TRBD1 (5 bases). CDR3 length: 15 amino acids. CDR1 is SGHAT and CDR2 is FQNNGV in the germline V gene. Trimming removed 5 bases at V and 6 bases at J, with 17 bases between. The CDR3 nucleotides read TGTGCCAGCAGCGTGGACGGGGACCCTCTTCAGCCCCAGCATTTT. This codes for CASSVDGDPLQPQHF.

This clonotype was detected many times. The chain uses TRBV24-1 and TRBJ2-2, with D tentatively TRBD1 (6 bases). The V end lost 8 bases, the J end lost 2 bases, and 11 bases lay between the germline ends. The CDR3 extends over 14 amino acids. The V gene's germline CDR1 is KGHDR and CDR2 SFDVKD. This chain's CDR3 is CATKGQINTGELFF. CDR3 DNA: TGTGCCACCAAAGGACAGATTAACACCGGGGAGCTGTTTTTT.

This chain joins TRBV29-1 and TRBJ1-2; TRBD1 might be the D (6 bases). The CDR3 runs 10 residues. The ends were cut back, 7 bases at V and 7 bases at J, with 10 bases in the middle. Germline values: CDR1 SQVTM, CDR2 ANQGSEA. DNA for the CDR3: TGCAGCGCAGGACAGTCTGGCTACACCTTC. Translation gives CSAGQSGYTF. Drawing the rest from reference TRBV29-1 and TRBJ1-2, the complete variable domain is SAVISQKPSRDICQRGTSLTIQCQVDSQVTMMFWYRQQPGQSLTLIATANQGSEATYESGFVIDKFPISRPNLTFSTLTVSNMSPEDSSIYLCSAGQSGYTFGSGTRLTVV.

The rearrangement uses TRBV5-6 and TRBJ2-5; 9 nucleotides agree with TRBD1. The CDR3 runs 15 residues. Germline V lookup: CDR1 SGHDT, CDR2 YYEEEE. J gave up 6 bases and V 0 bases, and 6 bases lay outside the gene matches. The CDR3 DNA reads as TGTGCCAGCAGCTTGGCAGGGACAGGGATGAAGACCCAGTACTTC. Its translation: CASSLAGTGMKTQYF.

This clonotype occurred a few times. The chain joins TRBV5-1 to TRBJ1-2; D gene unclear. Looked up from germline, CDR1 is SGHRS and CDR2 is YFSETQ. V lost 0 bases to trimming and J lost 3 bases, with 9 bases between them. CDR3 length: 14 amino acids. The CDR3 loop reads CASSLGTVDYGYTF. DNA for the CDR3: TGCGCCAGCAGCTTGGGGACGGTCGACTATGGCTACACCTTC.

In this sample, this clonotype turned up many times. The J gene is TRBJ2-7, the V gene TRBV12-3 or TRBV12-4, with 8 bases lining up with TRBD1. This CDR3 has 14 residues. Trimming at V came to 1 base and at J to 2 bases, leaving 1 base not matched to a gene. CDR3 sequence reads: CASSLGTGTYEQYF. CDR3 nucleotides: TGTGCCAGCAGTTTAGGGACAGGGACCTACGAGCAGTACTTC.

The chain employs TRBV10-3 and TRBJ2-1; D not certain. V lost 2 bases to trimming and J lost 2 bases, with 10 bases between them. CDR1 ENHRY and CDR2 SYGVKD come from the germline V gene. CDR3 length equals 15 residues. CDR3 coding DNA: TGTGCCATCAGTGAGGATCCCCAGCCCTACAATGAGCAGTTCTTC. Its translation is CAISEDPQPYNEQFF.

Comment on this clonotype: A much larger clone differs by one base, so this may be a read error. This sequence joins TRBV6-2 or TRBV6-3 and TRBJ2-7; 9 bases are a match to TRBD1. The V gene end was trimmed by 4 bases and the J gene end by 5 bases; junction bases not matched to a gene: 6. Germline V lookup: CDR1 MNHEY, CDR2 SVGEGT. The CDR3 is 14 amino acids. CDR3 loop: CASSLGTGSHEQYF. The CDR3 DNA reads as TGTGCCAGCAGTTTGGGGACAGGGAGCCACGAGCAGTACTTC.

This clonotype was detected ten times or more. The V and J genes are TRBV4-3 and TRBJ1-6, with D perhaps TRBD1 (6 bases). With 0 bases removed from V and 10 bases from J, the gap between germline ends came to 13 bases. The germline V gene encodes CDR1 LGHNA and CDR2 YSLEER. The CDR3 length is 15 residues. The CDR3 spells CASSQDSGVGSPLHF. The CDR3 DNA follows: TGCGCCAGCAGCCAAGATTCAGGGGTAGGGTCACCCCTCCACTTT.

This clonotype was observed a handful of times. The chain carries TRBV2 and TRBJ2-5, with D tentatively TRBD1 or TRBD2 (5 bases each). Between the trimmed V and J ends, which lost 8 bases and 6 bases, there was a span of 13 bases. The CDR3 has 12 residues. Germline V gene sequence: CDR1 SNHLY, CDR2 FYNNEI. CDR3 loop: CASLERGKTQYF. DNA for the CDR3: TGTGCCAGCTTGGAGAGGGGCAAGACCCAGTACTTC.